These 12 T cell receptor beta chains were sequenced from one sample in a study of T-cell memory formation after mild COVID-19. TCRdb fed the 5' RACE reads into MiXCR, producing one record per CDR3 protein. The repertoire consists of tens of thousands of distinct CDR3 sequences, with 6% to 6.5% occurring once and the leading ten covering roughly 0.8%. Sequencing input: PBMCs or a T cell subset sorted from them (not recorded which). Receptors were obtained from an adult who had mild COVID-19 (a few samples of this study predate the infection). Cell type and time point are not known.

The CDR3 region is CASSSPLRGPFNYGYTF. CDR3 in DNA: TGTGCCAGCAGCTCCCCCCTCAGGGGCCCATTTAACTATGGCTACACCTTC. The chain joins TRBV7-2 to TRBJ1-2; weak D call: TRBD1 (6 bases). The CDR3 spans 17 residues. The V gene lost 4 bases and the J gene lost 1 base, with 19 bases spanning the gap. The germline CDR1 and CDR2 sequences are SGHTA and FQGNSA.

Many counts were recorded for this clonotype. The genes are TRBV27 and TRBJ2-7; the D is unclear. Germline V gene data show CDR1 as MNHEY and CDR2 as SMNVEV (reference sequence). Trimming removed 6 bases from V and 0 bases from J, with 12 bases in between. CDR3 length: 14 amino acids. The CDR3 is CASRRKGDSYEQYF. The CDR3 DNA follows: TGTGCCAGCAGAAGAAAAGGCGACTCCTACGAGCAGTACTTC.

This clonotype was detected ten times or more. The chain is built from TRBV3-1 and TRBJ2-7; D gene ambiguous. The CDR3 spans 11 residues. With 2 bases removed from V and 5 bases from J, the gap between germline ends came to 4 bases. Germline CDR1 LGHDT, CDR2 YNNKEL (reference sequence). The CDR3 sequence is CASSQIHEQYF. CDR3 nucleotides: TGTGCCAGCAGCCAAATACACGAGCAGTACTTC.

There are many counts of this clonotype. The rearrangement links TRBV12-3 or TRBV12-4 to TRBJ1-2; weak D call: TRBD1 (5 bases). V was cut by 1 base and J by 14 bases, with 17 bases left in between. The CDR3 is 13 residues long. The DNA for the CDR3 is TGTGCCAGCAGTTTAGTAGGGACGAGGTTTTGGACCTTC. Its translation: CASSLVGTRFWTF.

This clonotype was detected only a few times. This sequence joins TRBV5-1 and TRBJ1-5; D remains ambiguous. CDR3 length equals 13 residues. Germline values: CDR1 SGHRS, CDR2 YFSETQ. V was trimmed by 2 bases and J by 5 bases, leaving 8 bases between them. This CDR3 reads CASSLSVDQPQHF. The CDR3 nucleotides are TGCGCCAGCAGCTTAAGCGTAGATCAGCCCCAGCATTTT. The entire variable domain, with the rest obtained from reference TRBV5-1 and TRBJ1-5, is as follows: KAGVTQTPRYLIKTRGQQVTLSCSPISGHRSVSWYQQTPGQGLQFLFEYFSETQRNKGNFPGRFSGRQFSNSRSEMNVSTLELGDSALYLCASSLSVDQPQHFGDGTRLSIL.

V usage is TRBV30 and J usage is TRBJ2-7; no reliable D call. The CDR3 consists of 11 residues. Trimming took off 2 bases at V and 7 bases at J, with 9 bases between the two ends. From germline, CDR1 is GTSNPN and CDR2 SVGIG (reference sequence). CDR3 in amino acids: CAWSLYTEQYF. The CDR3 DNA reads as TGTGCCTGGAGTCTGTATACTGAGCAGTACTTC.

CDR3 nucleotide sequence: TGCGCCAGCAGTAACCACGGGACAGGGGAAGAGACCCAGTACTTC. Its protein is CASSNHGTGEETQYF. This rearrangement joins TRBV5-1 to TRBJ2-5, with 10 bases lining up with TRBD1. The CDR3 loop spans 15 amino acids. Trimming at V came to 5 bases and at J to 3 bases, leaving 7 bases not matched to a gene. Germline V gene data show CDR1 as SGHRS and CDR2 as YFSETQ. The variable domain in full, with the rest retrieved from reference TRBV5-1 and TRBJ2-5, is KAGVTQTPRYLIKTRGQQVTLSCSPISGHRSVSWYQQTPGQGLQFLFEYFSETQRNKGNFPGRFSGRQFSNSRSEMNVSTLELGDSALYLCASSNHGTGEETQYFGPGTRLLVL.

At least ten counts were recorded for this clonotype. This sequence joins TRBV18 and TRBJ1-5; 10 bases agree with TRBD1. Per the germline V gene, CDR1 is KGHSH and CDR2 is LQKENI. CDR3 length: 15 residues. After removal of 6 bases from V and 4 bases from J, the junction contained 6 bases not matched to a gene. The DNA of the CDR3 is TGTGCCAGCTCCCTCAGACAGGGGGCGAATCAGCCCCAGCATTTT. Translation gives CASSLRQGANQPQHF.

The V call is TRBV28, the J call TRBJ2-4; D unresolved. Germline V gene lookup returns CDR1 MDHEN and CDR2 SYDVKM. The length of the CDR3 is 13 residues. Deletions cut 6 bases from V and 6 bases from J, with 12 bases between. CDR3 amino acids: CASSRLPGNIQYF. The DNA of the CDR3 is TGTGCCAGCAGCCGCCTCCCAGGAAACATTCAGTACTTC. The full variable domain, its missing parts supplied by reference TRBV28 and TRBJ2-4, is DVKVTQSSRYLVKRTGEKVFLECVQDMDHENMFWYRQDPGLGLRLIYFSYDVKMKEKGDIPEGYSVSREKKERFSLILESASTNQTSMYLCASSRLPGNIQYFGAGTRLSVL.

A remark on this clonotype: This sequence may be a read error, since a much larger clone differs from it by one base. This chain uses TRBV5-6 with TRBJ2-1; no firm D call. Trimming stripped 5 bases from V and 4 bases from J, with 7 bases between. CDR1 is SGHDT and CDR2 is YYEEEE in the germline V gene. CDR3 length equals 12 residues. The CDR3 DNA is TGTGCCAGCAGACTTAAGTACAATGAGCAGTTCTTC. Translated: CASRLKYNEQFF.

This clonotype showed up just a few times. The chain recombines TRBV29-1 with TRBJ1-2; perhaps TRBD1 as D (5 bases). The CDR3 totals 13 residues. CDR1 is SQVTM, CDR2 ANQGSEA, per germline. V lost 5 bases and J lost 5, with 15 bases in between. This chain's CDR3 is CSVRQGVGYGYTF. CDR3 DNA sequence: TGCAGCGTTCGTCAAGGGGTCGGGTATGGCTACACCTTC.

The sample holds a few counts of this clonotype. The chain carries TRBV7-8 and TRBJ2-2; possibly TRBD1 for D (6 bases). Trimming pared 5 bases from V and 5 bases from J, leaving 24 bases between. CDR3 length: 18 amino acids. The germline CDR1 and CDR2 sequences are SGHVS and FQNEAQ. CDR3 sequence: CASSLRDTSYLGTGELFF. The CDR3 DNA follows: TGTGCCAGCAGCCTTAGGGACACCTCTTACCTTGGGACCGGGGAGCTGTTTTTT.